This T cell receptor (beta chain) is from a study of patients and donors after allogeneic stem cell transplantation. From germline, CDR1 is KGHSH and CDR2 LQKENI. The CDR3 is 17 residues long. Trimming cost V 3 bases and J 2 bases; bases outside gene matches: 10. TCRdb analysed the RT-PCR reads with MiXCR anew, one entry per CDR3 protein. This sample carries about 960,000 distinct CDR3 sequences, more than 15% of them seen once, and the ten largest clones take approximately 5.9%. This clonotype was seen a few times. The sequenced sample consisted of blood, either unsorted or a sorted T cell fraction (not recorded which). The rearrangement links TRBV18 to TRBJ2-5; 9 bases agree with TRBD1. This sequence originates from a human donor who was either an allogeneic HSCT recipient or a stem cell or donor lymphocyte infusion donor (not recorded which). It is not recorded whose cells these are; they may come from a transplant donor. CDR3 DNA sequence: TGTGCCAGCTCACCTTATCCCGGGACAGGGATACAAGAGACCCAGTACTTC. Translating gives CASSPYPGTGIQETQYF.